The 29 T cell receptor beta chains below were found in one sample sequenced in a study of cytomegalovirus exposure and HLA in healthy donors. 13 Jbeta primers and 60 Vbeta primers were used for the PCR. The data were produced by immunoSEQ multiplex PCR, yet TCRdb's version contains in-frame clones alone and is incomplete. The sample lists some 150,000 clones, more than 75% occurring once. Input material: PBMCs. The receptor set was obtained from a human donor in good health.

The chain links TRBV5-1 to TRBJ2-3; a possible D gene is TRBD2 (5 bases). CDR3 length: 15 amino acids. CDR1 and CDR2 from the germline V gene are SGHRS and YFSETQ. V was shortened by 0 bases and J by 4 bases, with 12 bases between the two germline ends. CDR3 loop: CASSLAAGRADTQYF. In DNA form, the CDR3 reads TGCGCCAGCAGCTTGGCCGCGGGTCGGGCAGATACGCAGTATTTT.

The chain recombines TRBV28 with TRBJ1-4, with D maybe TRBD1 (5 bases). Germline CDR1 and CDR2: MDHEN and SYDVKM. The CDR3 spans 12 residues. V was clipped by 6 bases and J by 8 bases, with 10 bases between them. CDR3 sequence reads: CASRGGDEKLFF. The CDR3 DNA is TGTGCCAGCAGGGGCGGGGACGAAAAACTGTTTTTT. Filled out from reference TRBV28 and TRBJ1-4, the complete variable domain reads DVKVTQSSRYLVKRTGEKVFLECVQDMDHENMFWYRQDPGLGLRLIYFSYDVKMKEKGDIPEGYSVSREKKERFSLILESASTNQTSMYLCASRGGDEKLFFGSGTQLSVL.

The chain joins TRBV7-8 to TRBJ2-2, with 8 bases aligning to TRBD2. V shed 5 bases and J 2 bases; nucleotides not matched to a gene: 7. The V gene's germline CDR1 is SGHVS and CDR2 FQNEAQ. The CDR3 sequence is 16 residues long. In DNA form, the CDR3 reads TGTGCCAGCAGCCTCATGAGCGGGAGTAACACCGGGGAGCTGTTTTTT. Translated: CASSLMSGSNTGELFF.

This sequence joins TRBV25-1 and TRBJ2-7, with D uncertain. V was pared by 8 bases and J by 3 bases, with 8 bases between. The CDR3 has 11 residues. Germline V gene lookup returns CDR1 MGHDK and CDR2 SYGVNS. DNA of the CDR3: TGTGCCAGCTCTAACCTCTACGAGCAGTACTTC. As protein: CASSNLYEQYF.

This clone was seen more than once but under ten times. V and J are TRBV9 and TRBJ2-1; 11 bases match TRBD2. V shed 0 bases, J shed 5 bases, and the junction held 7 bases outside the gene matches. Germline V CDR1 and CDR2: SGDLS, YYNGEE. The CDR3 is made up of 17 amino acids. The CDR3 protein is CASSVATLAGGHNEQFF. The CDR3 coding sequence is TGTGCCAGCAGCGTAGCTACCCTAGCGGGAGGACACAATGAGCAGTTCTTC.

This sequence joins TRBV2 and TRBJ2-5; D gene unclear. The J call may be wrong; the DNA end is better matched by TRBJ2-7. CDR1 and CDR2 (germline): SNHLY, FYNNEI. The CDR3 runs to 12 residues. CDR3 residues: CASSAGFYEQYF. The CDR3 region has the DNA TGTGCCAGCAGTGCCGGGTTCTACGAGCAGTACTTC.

The chain has TRBV28 and TRBJ2-2, with TRBD1 identical over 8 bases. V gave up 4 bases and J gave up 4 bases; unmatched junction bases: 8. CDR3 length equals 16 residues. Germline loops: CDR1 MDHEN, CDR2 SYDVKM. Written as DNA, the CDR3 is TGTGCCAGCAGTTCCCTTCGGACAGGGAGCACCGGGGAGCTGTTTTTT. Protein sequence: CASSSLRTGSTGELFF. The whole variable domain, filled in from reference TRBV28 and TRBJ2-2, reads DVKVTQSSRYLVKRTGEKVFLECVQDMDHENMFWYRQDPGLGLRLIYFSYDVKMKEKGDIPEGYSVSREKKERFSLILESASTNQTSMYLCASSSLRTGSTGELFFGEGSRLTVL.

This clone was detected only a few times. The V and J genes are TRBV28 and TRBJ2-7; possibly TRBD1 for D (5 bases). The CDR3 has 15 residues. Germline V CDR1 and CDR2: MDHEN, SYDVKM. The V end lost 6 bases, the J end lost 3 bases, and 18 bases lay between the germline ends. CDR3 sequence (DNA): TGTGCCAGCAGACAGGTCCTATCGCCGGGCTACGAGCAGTACTTC. Encoded protein: CASRQVLSPGYEQYF.

The V gene is TRBV7-2, the J gene TRBJ1-2; 8 positions match TRBD1. V shed 2 bases and J 5 bases; nucleotides not matched to a gene: 7. Germline CDR1 SGHTA, CDR2 FQGNSA. The CDR3 runs to 15 residues. The CDR3 region has the DNA TGTGCCAGCAGCTTACCTTTCCGGGACAGGTATGGCTACACCTTC. Translated: CASSLPFRDRYGYTF.

This clone was observed once. The chain carries TRBV28 and TRBJ2-4, with 12 bases that match TRBD1. Germline values: CDR1 MDHEN, CDR2 SYDVKM. Trimming cost V 4 bases and J 2 bases; bases outside gene matches: 24. The CDR3 length is 23 residues. This CDR3 reads CASSSLGTGGGSSLKAPKNIQYF. The DNA of the CDR3 is TGTGCCAGCAGTTCCCTGGGGACAGGGGGCGGAAGCAGCTTGAAGGCTCCCAAAAACATTCAGTACTTC.

The chain combines TRBV5-4 with TRBJ1-1; no reliable D call. Germline V gene data show CDR1 as SGHNT and CDR2 as YYREEE (reference sequence). Trimming pared 4 bases from V and 7 bases from J, leaving 11 bases between. The CDR3 is made up of 12 amino acids. CDR3 sequence: CASSLEFREAFF. The CDR3 coding sequence is TGTGCCAGCAGCCTAGAATTCCGTGAAGCTTTCTTT.

This chain uses TRBV28 with TRBJ2-7; 7 bases align to TRBD1. The CDR3 is 13 amino acids. Looked up from germline, CDR1 is MDHEN and CDR2 is SYDVKM. V shed 4 bases and J 2 bases; nucleotides not matched to a gene: 2. CDR3 in DNA: TGTGCCAGCAGTTGGGACAGAGCCTACGAGCAGTACTTC. Its protein is CASSWDRAYEQYF.

The sample holds one count of this clone. This chain connects TRBV2 to TRBJ2-7; D perhaps matches TRBD2 (6 bases). The germline CDR1 and CDR2 sequences are SNHLY and FYNNEI. CDR3 size: 15 residues. Trimming pared 8 bases from V and 6 bases from J, leaving 23 bases between. CDR3 protein: CASWGEGTSPLEQYF. The CDR3 DNA is TGTGCCAGCTGGGGAGAGGGGACTTCTCCTCTCGAGCAGTACTTC. Drawing the rest from reference TRBV2 and TRBJ2-7, the complete variable domain is EPEVTQTPSHQVTQMGQEVILRCVPISNHLYFYWYRQILGQKVEFLVSFYNNEISEKSEIFDDQFSVERPDGSNFTLKIRSTKLEDSAMYFCASWGEGTSPLEQYFGPGTRLTVT.

The CDR3, as DNA: TGTGCCAGCAGCTTAGTTGCGGGGACTGGCACAGATACGCAGTATTTT. This encodes CASSLVAGTGTDTQYF. The rearrangement uses TRBV7-2 and TRBJ2-3, with a possible D match to TRBD2 (6 bases). The CDR3 loop spans 16 amino acids. Germline CDR1 reads SGHTA; CDR2 reads FQGNSA. V gave up 1 base and J gave up 1 base, with 12 bases separating them.

V usage is TRBV15 and J usage is TRBJ1-3, with 7 nucleotides matching TRBD1. The CDR3 is 16 amino acids. CDR1 is LNHNV and CDR2 is YYDKDF in the germline V gene (reference sequence). With V trimmed by 1 base and J by 0 bases, 3 bases remained unmatched. CDR3 amino acids: CATSRVTGASGNTIYF. CDR3 DNA sequence: TGTGCCACCAGCAGAGTTACAGGGGCCTCTGGAAACACCATATATTTT. Based on the CDR3 plus reference TRBV15 and TRBJ1-3, the full variable domain is DAMVIQNPRYQVTQFGKPVTLSCSQTLNHNVMYWYQQKSSQAPKLLFHYYDKDFNNEADTPDNFQSRRPNTSFCFLDIRSPGLGDTAMYLCATSRVTGASGNTIYFGEGSWLTVV.

The chain employs TRBV14 and TRBJ2-7; the D gene is possibly TRBD1 (6 bases). This CDR3 is built from 16 residues. Trimming shortened V by 1 base and J by 2 bases, and 15 bases separated the two germline ends. Germline V lookup: CDR1 SGHDN, CDR2 FVKESK. CDR3 nucleotide sequence: TGTGCCAGCAGCCAAGGTGGGGGCGTCATCCCCTACGAGCAGTACTTC. This codes for CASSQGGGVIPYEQYF. The full variable domain, with the rest looked up from reference TRBV14 and TRBJ2-7, is EAGVTQFPSHSVIEKGQTVTLRCDPISGHDNLYWYRRVMGKEIKFLLHFVKESKQDESGMPNNRFLAERTGGTYSTLKVQPAELEDSGVYFCASSQGGGVIPYEQYFGPGTRLTVT.

The J gene is TRBJ2-5, the V gene TRBV7-8, with 9 bases that match TRBD2. V lost 1 base to trimming and J lost 3 bases; unmatched junction nucleotides: 6. The CDR3 is made up of 16 amino acids. From germline, CDR1 is SGHVS and CDR2 FQNEAQ. The DNA for the CDR3 is TGTGCCAGCAGCTTAGTCCAGCGGGGGGAGGAAGAGACCCAGTACTTC. It encodes CASSLVQRGEEETQYF.

V gene TRBV6-5 combines with J gene TRBJ2-7; D is perhaps TRBD1 (6 bases). V gave up 2 bases and J gave up 1 base, with 15 bases separating them. The CDR3 sequence is 16 residues long. CDR1 is MNHEY and CDR2 is SVGAGI in the germline V gene. The CDR3 nucleotides are TGTGCCAGCAGTTACCCGCGGCGACAGGAGTCCTACGAGCAGTACTTC. Translation gives CASSYPRRQESYEQYF.

The J gene is TRBJ2-3, the V gene TRBV19; TRBD1 aligns across 9 bases. The germline gives CDR1 LNHDA, CDR2 SQIVND (reference sequence). V gave up 2 bases and J gave up 2 bases; unmatched junction bases: 5. CDR3 length: 16 residues. The CDR3 is CASSIPRDRVTDTQYF. The CDR3 DNA is TGTGCCAGTAGTATACCCCGGGACAGGGTCACAGATACGCAGTATTTT.

This chain uses TRBV11-2 with TRBJ1-1; tentatively, D is TRBD1 (6 bases). The germline gives CDR1 SGHAT, CDR2 FQNNGV. The CDR3 length is 16 residues. The V and J ends lost 3 bases and 5 bases respectively, with 19 bases between them. The CDR3 DNA sequence: TGTGCCAGCAGCTTTACAACGCTGGGGGCGCAAACTGAAGCTTTCTTT. This codes for CASSFTTLGAQTEAFF.

The table lists this clone with a few counts. The rearrangement links TRBV28 to TRBJ2-3; unclear D gene. Germline V gene lookup returns CDR1 MDHEN and CDR2 SYDVKM. This CDR3 contains 17 residues. V was cut by 4 bases and J by 1 base, with 18 bases left in between. The chain's CDR3 is CASSSPFELARTDTQYF. DNA for the CDR3: TGTGCCAGCAGTTCCCCCTTCGAGTTAGCCCGCACAGATACGCAGTATTTT.

Comment on this clone: The conserved closing phenylalanine or tryptophan is absent in this CDR3, likely reflecting a read error. The genes are TRBV2 and TRBJ1-5; TRBD1 agrees at 9 bases. With V trimmed by 6 bases and J by 3 bases, 6 bases remained unmatched. Germline V gives CDR1 SNHLY, CDR2 FYNNEI. The CDR3 covers 15 residues. CDR3 DNA sequence: TGTGCCAGCAGAGCCGGGACAGGGCTCAATCAGCCCCAGCATCTT. It encodes CASRAGTGLNQPQHL.

This chain links TRBV7-9 with TRBJ1-1; D gene uncertain. V was shortened by 4 bases and J by 2 bases, with 8 bases between the two germline ends. This CDR3 region has 13 residues. Germline V lookup: CDR1 SEHNR, CDR2 FQNEAQ (reference sequence). The CDR3 DNA sequence: TGTGCCAGCAGCTCCGTTACTAACACTGAAGCTTTCTTT. Translated, it gives CASSSVTNTEAFF.

The gene calls are TRBV27 and TRBJ1-2; weak D call: TRBD1 (6 bases). This CDR3 comprises 15 residues. V lost 5 bases and J 4 bases, leaving 17 bases between the germline ends. The germline CDR1 and CDR2 sequences are MNHEY and SMNVEV (reference sequence). The CDR3 protein is CASSPLNRVRYGYTF. As DNA, the CDR3 is TGTGCCAGCAGTCCCTTAAACAGGGTTCGCTATGGCTACACCTTC.

As to this clone: The missing conserved phenylalanine or tryptophan at the end of this CDR3 makes a read error likely. J is TRBJ1-1 and V is TRBV5-6; D is ambiguous. This CDR3 has 15 residues. V was shortened by 1 base and J by 1 base, with 11 bases between the two germline ends. The germline CDR1 and CDR2 sequences are SGHDT and YYEEEE. The CDR3 DNA reads as TGTGCCAGCAGCTTGATTGAACCAGGGAACACTGAAGCTTTCCTT. It codes for CASSLIEPGNTEAFL.

The rearrangement joins TRBV2 to TRBJ1-4; D uncertain. V was shortened by 6 bases and J by 0 bases, with 8 bases between the two germline ends. This CDR3 has 14 residues. The germline V gene has CDR1 SNHLY and CDR2 FYNNEI. The CDR3 reads CASRESTTNEKLFF. The CDR3, as DNA: TGTGCCAGCAGGGAGTCAACAACTAATGAAAAACTGTTTTTT.

This chain connects TRBV11-2 to TRBJ2-5; 11 nucleotides line up with TRBD1. V shed 6 bases, J shed 1 base, and the junction held 7 bases outside the gene matches. The V gene's germline CDR1 is SGHAT and CDR2 FQNNGV. The CDR3 is 16 residues long. Here the CDR3 DNA reads TGTGCCAGCAGAAAACCGGGACAGGGGGTCCAAGAGACCCAGTACTTC. This gives the protein CASRKPGQGVQETQYF.

The chain links TRBV4-2 to TRBJ2-2; possibly TRBD2 for D (5 bases). The CDR3 has 16 amino acids. Germline CDR1 LGHNA, CDR2 YNFKEQ. V was pared by 0 bases and J by 6 bases, with 14 bases between. The CDR3 protein is CASSQEKFEGPGELFF. Written as DNA, the CDR3 is TGTGCCAGCAGCCAAGAGAAATTTGAGGGTCCCGGGGAGCTGTTTTTT.

This clone was observed a few times. This rearrangement joins TRBV5-1 to TRBJ2-4, with TRBD2 matching over 14 bases. Germline V lookup: CDR1 SGHRS, CDR2 YFSETQ. The CDR3 covers 15 residues. With V trimmed by 6 bases and J by 11 bases, 10 bases remained unmatched. The CDR3 DNA follows: TGCGCCAGCAAACAGACTAGCGGGGGGGAGGTCGTTCAGTACTTC. Residues: CASKQTSGGEVVQYF.